The TCR beta chain described here comes from a study of T cell responses to AZD1222 COVID-19 vaccine. Study details: The study pooled second doses at about 4 or about 12 weeks.

Using immunoSEQ multiplex PCR, the repertoire was profiled, and TCRdb retains in-frame clones only, with some absent. Of 120,000 or so clones listed, around nine tenths are singletons. Germline-derived CDR1 and CDR2 are LNHDA and SQIVND (reference sequence). V was pared by 5 bases and J by 2 bases, with 19 bases between. The length of the CDR3 is 16 residues. To note about this clone: Its cognate antigen is unknown.

Study outcomes and limitations: Receipt of two AZD1222 doses was followed by a rise in Spike-specific TCR breadth and depth. Of spike-specific TCRs, nearly half reportedly target regions left unmutated in variants. Regions 160-218 and 743-854 dominated among vaccine-associated CD4 TCRs spanning spike.

The sample here was peripheral blood, taken on day 0 of AZD1222 vaccination. The clonotype originates from an adult in good health. The chain employs TRBV19 and TRBJ2-7; perhaps TRBD2 as D (6 bases). The CDR3 nucleotides are TGTGCCAGTAGTTCGTCACATAGCGGAGGCCCCTACGAGCAGTACTTC. Encoded protein: CASSSSHSGGPYEQYF.